The clone carrying this T cell receptor beta chain was counted many times. Its target is not known. Graves' hyperthyroidism showing no ophthalmopathy progression within 18 months was considered stable. PBMCs were obtained from 9.5 to 10 ml fresh peripheral blood. RNA transcripts provided the source from which TCR beta CDR3 regions were amplified. The study used the HTBI primer set for a first-round RT-PCR of the TCR CDR3. TCRdb reprocessed the multiplex PCR reads with MiXCR, giving one entry per CDR3 protein. The table records approximately 430,000 distinct CDR3 sequences, more than 15% of them present only once. This record comes from a study of T cells in Graves' hyperthyroidism and ophthalmopathy. The study, taken as a whole, reports: In simple terms, a model built on 13 V-J features told ophthalmopathy apart from stable hyperthyroidism.

This CDR3 spans 14 amino acids. CDR1 is MNHNS and CDR2 is SASEGT in the germline V gene. V shed 5 bases and J shed 4 bases, with 11 bases lying between them. Sequencing used blood. The receptor was derived from a woman in her late teens or twenties with Graves' hyperthyroidism. The J gene is TRBJ2-2, the V gene TRBV6-1, with D possibly TRBD1 on 6 matching bases. The CDR3 protein is CASSPLDSTGELFF. The CDR3 DNA is TGTGCCAGCAGTCCTCTGGACAGCACCGGGGAGCTGTTTTTT.